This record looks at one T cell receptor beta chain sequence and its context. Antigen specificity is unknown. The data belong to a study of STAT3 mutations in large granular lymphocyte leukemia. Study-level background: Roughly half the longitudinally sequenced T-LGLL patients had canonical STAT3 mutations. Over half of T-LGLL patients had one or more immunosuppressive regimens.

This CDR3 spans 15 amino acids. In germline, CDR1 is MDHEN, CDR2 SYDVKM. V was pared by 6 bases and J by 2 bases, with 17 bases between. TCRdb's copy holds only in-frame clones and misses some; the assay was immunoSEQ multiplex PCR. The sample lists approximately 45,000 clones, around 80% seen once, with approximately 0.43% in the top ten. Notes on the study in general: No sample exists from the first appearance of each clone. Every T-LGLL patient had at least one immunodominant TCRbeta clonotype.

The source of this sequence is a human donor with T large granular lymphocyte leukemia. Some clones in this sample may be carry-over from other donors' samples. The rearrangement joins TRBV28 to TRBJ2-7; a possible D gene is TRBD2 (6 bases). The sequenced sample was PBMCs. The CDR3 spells CASSPPGGAPYEQYF. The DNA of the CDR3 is TGTGCCAGCAGCCCCCCGGGCGGGGCCCCCTACGAGCAGTACTTC.